This TCR beta chain was identified in a study of cytomegalovirus exposure and HLA in healthy donors. Points from the study as a whole: Previous analysis showed most TCR beta V segments were productive about 90% or about 30% of the time.

The CDR3 runs to 14 residues. In germline, CDR1 is SGHTA, CDR2 FQGTGA. Trimming removed 5 bases from V and 1 base from J, with 8 bases in between. On this clone: The antigen is undetermined.

PCR amplification relied on 60 Vbeta primers (plus 13 Jbeta primers). Profiled with immunoSEQ multiplex PCR; TCRdb holds only in-frame clones, not every one. Of about 140,000 clones listed, approximately 70% were seen once; the top ten hold 1.5% to 2%. This receptor was taken from a woman aged 30 to 39 in good health and CMV-seronegative. This chain connects TRBV7-3 to TRBJ2-2; tentatively, D is TRBD1 (5 bases). The sample consisted of PBMCs. The CDR3 bases are TGTGCCAGCAGCACTGGACAGAACACCGGGGAGCTGTTTTTT. Protein product: CASSTGQNTGELFF.